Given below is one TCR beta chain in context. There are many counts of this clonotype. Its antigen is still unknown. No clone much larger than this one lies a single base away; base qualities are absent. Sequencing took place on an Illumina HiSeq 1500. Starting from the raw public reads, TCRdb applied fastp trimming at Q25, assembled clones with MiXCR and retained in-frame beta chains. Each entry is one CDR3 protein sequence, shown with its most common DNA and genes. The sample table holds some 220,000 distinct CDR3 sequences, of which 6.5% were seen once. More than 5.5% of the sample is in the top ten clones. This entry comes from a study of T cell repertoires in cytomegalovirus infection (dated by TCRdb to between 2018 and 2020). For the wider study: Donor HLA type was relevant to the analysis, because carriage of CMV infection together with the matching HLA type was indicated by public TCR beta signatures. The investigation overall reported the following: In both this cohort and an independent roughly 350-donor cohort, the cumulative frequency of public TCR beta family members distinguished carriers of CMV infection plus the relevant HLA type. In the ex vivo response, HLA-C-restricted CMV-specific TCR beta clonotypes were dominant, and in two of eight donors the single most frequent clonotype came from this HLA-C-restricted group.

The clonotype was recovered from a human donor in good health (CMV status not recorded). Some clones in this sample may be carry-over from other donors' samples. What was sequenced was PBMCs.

The CDR3 protein sequence reads: CASSSGQGRETQYF. The DNA sequence is as follows: TGTGCCAGCAGCTCGGGACAGGGTAGGGAGACCCAGTACTTC. The rearranged segments are TRBV7-8 and TRBJ2-5, with 9 central nucleotides matching TRBD1. V is trimmed back by 4 bases and J by 5 bases, and the junction contains 5 bases that no gene match accounts for. In the germline V gene, CDR1 corresponds to SGHVS and CDR2 to FQNEAQ. Including cysteine and phenylalanine, the CDR3 has 14 amino acids. Only the CDR3 region is kept as DNA, spanning 42 bases read in frame from base 1.